The clone carrying this T cell receptor (beta chain) was found many times. The target antigen is unknown. The record originates from a study of T cells in Graves' hyperthyroidism and ophthalmopathy. Study-wide background: Peripheral blood draws took place at initial diagnosis, ahead of any treatment.

Patients aged 18 to 65 with hyperthyroidism were newly diagnosed, with duration under 2 months. The CDR3 has 18 amino acids. Germline CDR1 is SGHDT and CDR2 is YYEEEE. Between the trimmed V and J ends, which lost 4 bases and 7 bases, there was a span of 24 bases. Study results and caveats: The model's output predicted ophthalmopathy at a median of around 6.9 months prior to onset.

The CDR3 regions of TCR beta were amplified from RNA transcripts. First-round RT-PCR of the TCR CDR3 relied on the HTBI primer set. TCRdb analysed the multiplex PCR reads with MiXCR anew, one entry per CDR3 protein. The sample has 300,000 to 400,000 distinct CDR3 sequences, roughly 13% seen once. What was sequenced was blood. This chain uses TRBV5-6 with TRBJ1-6; D perhaps matches TRBD1 (6 bases). The receptor was derived from a woman aged 18-29 years with Graves' hyperthyroidism. The CDR3 coding sequence is TGTGCCAGCAGCCGACCTTGGGGGACACTCATTTCGAATTCACCCCTCCACTTT. This sequence encodes CASSRPWGTLISNSPLHF.